This is a list of T cell receptor beta chains from one sample in a study of Ad26.COV2.S vaccination and SARS-CoV-2 variants. Here immunoSEQ multiplex PCR was the method, and the copy in TCRdb shows in-frame clones only, minus some. The data show some 370,000 clones, with about 83% seen just once and 7.4% held by the top ten. The input for sequencing was peripheral blood, taken in a trial of Ad26.COV2.S vaccine versus placebo. The receptors shown here come from a person aged 18-60 years who received the Ad26.COV2.S COVID-19 vaccine or a placebo. The conserved cysteine and the conserved F or W are not part of the CDR3 here. D genes are given only for firm matches.

NA | TRBJ1-2 | TRBV7-9 | ASSNYGYT
TRBD1 | TRBJ2-5 | TRBV6-2/TRBV6-3 | ASSLGQGRWETQY
NA | TRBJ2-1 | TRBV18 | ASSPSYRGYNEQF
NA | TRBJ2-2 | TRBV6-1 | ASSEGFWANTGELF
NA | TRBJ2-3 | TRBV5-5 | ASSDRPGANTDTQY
NA | TRBJ1-2 | TRBV5-6 | ASSWVEGSYT
TRBD1 | TRBJ1-1 | TRBV19 | ASSAWTGNTEAF
TRBD2 | TRBJ2-1 | TRBV2 | ASSDGTSGMRVGNEQF
NA | TRBJ2-3 | TRBV9 | ASKRGAPSTDTQY
TRBD1 | TRBJ1-2 | TRBV30 | AWSAATGTGYT
NA | TRBJ1-1 | TRBV5-1 | ASSQGQGSVGAF
NA | TRBJ1-2 | TRBV5-4 | ASSLTGTPGYT
NA | TRBJ1-2 | TRBV5-4 | ASSLDGLRGYT
TRBD2 | TRBJ2-1 | TRBV30 | AWIAGVSNNEQF
TRBD1 | TRBJ1-1 | TRBV24-1 | ATSSGQGVGTEAF
NA | TRBJ1-5 | TRBV24-1 | ATSFGGGEGNQPQH
NA | TRBJ1-5 | TRBV5-6 | ASSLLPDQPQH
NA | TRBJ1-5 | TRBV27 | ASSLWAGYSNQPQH
NA | TRBJ1-2 | TRBV29-1 | SVAGRGEHYGYT
TRBD2 | TRBJ2-1 | TRBV6-5 | ASRTSGSSYNEQF
NA | TRBJ2-2 | TRBV7-9 | ASSNSVDHTGELF
NA | TRBJ2-1 | TRBV10-1 | ASSEQNNEQF
NA | TRBJ1-5 | TRBV2 | ASQRGIGDQPQH
NA | TRBJ2-2 | TRBV9 | ASSIGGSTGELF
NA | TRBJ1-1 | TRBV12-3/TRBV12-4 | ASSFLKRAF
NA | TRBJ1-1 | TRBV27 | ASSLKAGGSEAF
TRBD1 | TRBJ1-6 | TRBV3-1/TRBV3-2 | ASNSDRVHSPLH
TRBD2 | TRBJ2-7 | TRBV7-9 | ASSFPSAGVSYEQY
NA | TRBJ1-2 | TRBV11-1 | ASSPWGGFYGYT
TRBD2 | TRBJ2-1 | TRBV9 | ASSKQPGLGIWNEQF
TRBD1 | TRBJ1-1 | TRBV19 | ASSAGGAF
TRBD1 | TRBJ2-1 | TRBV6-5 | ASFSGTGIYNEQF
TRBD1 | TRBJ1-1 | TRBV15 | ATSTPNFRGTEAF
NA | TRBJ1-1 | TRBV9 | ASSRVGADTEAF
TRBD1 | TRBJ2-1 | TRBV4-3 | ASSQVLGQGRNEQF
NA | TRBJ1-5 | TRBV18 | ASSHDIVGRPQH
NA | TRBJ1-2 | TRBV7-9 | ASSKTAYGYT
NA | TRBJ1-2 | TRBV2 | ASSLDSYGYT
NA | TRBJ1-6 | TRBV4-1 | ASSQGGWGAGSSPLH
TRBD2 | TRBJ2-1 | TRBV7-9 | ASSAGRGNEQF
TRBD2 | TRBJ2-1 | TRBV7-3 | ASSLNPSGGMYNEQF
TRBD2 | TRBJ2-1 | TRBV3-1/TRBV3-2 | ASSPFPSGSNEQF
NA | TRBJ1-3 | TRBV6-2/TRBV6-3 | ASSYISGSYSGNTIY
NA | TRBJ2-7 | TRBV19 | ASRQDRSYEQY
NA | TRBJ1-6 | TRBV6-1 | ASSGRANAGNSPLH
NA | TRBJ1-1 | TRBV14 | ASSQANPRAEAF
NA | TRBJ1-1 | TRBV11-3 | ASSFSPNTEAF
NA | TRBJ2-1 | TRBV5-1 | ASSLAHWRWNEQF